Listed below are T cell receptor beta chains from one sample, sequenced in a study of cytomegalovirus exposure and HLA in healthy donors. The data were produced by immunoSEQ multiplex PCR, yet TCRdb's version contains in-frame clones alone and is incomplete. The data show 110,000 or so clones, over 75% seen once. The sequenced material came from PBMCs. These receptors all come from a young woman in good health and CMV-seronegative. CDR3s include the opening cysteine and the closing phenylalanine or tryptophan. A D gene is named only where the DNA matches it firmly. Clone size appears in some rows only: once, few, many, or a class for an expanded clone.

cdr3_aa,cdr3_nt,v_call,j_call,clone_size,d_call
CASSLGLQVSKDSYEQYF,TGTGCCAGCAGCTTAGGTCTTCAGGTATCGAAGGACTCCTACGAGCAGTACTTC,TRBV7-8,TRBJ2-7,NA,NA
CASSMGASADTQYF,TGTGCCAGTAGTATGGGGGCCTCGGCAGATACGCAGTATTTT,TRBV19,TRBJ2-3,NA,NA
CATRSRDIILGYTF,TGTGCCACGCGATCCCGGGACATAATACTTGGCTACACCTTC,TRBV19,TRBJ1-2,few,NA
CASSQAASGRTEAFF,TGTGCCAGCAGCCAAGCGGCTTCAGGGAGGACTGAAGCTTTCTTT,TRBV14,TRBJ1-1,NA,NA
CASSLSGSRYQETQYF,TGCGCCAGCAGCTTGTCCGGGAGCAGGTACCAAGAGACCCAGTACTTC,TRBV5-1,TRBJ2-5,NA,NA
CATSRDRDRVYEQYF,TGTGCCACCAGCAGAGACCGGGACAGAGTCTACGAGCAGTACTTC,TRBV15,TRBJ2-7,NA,TRBD1
CASSPSALEYGYTF,TGTGCCAGCTCACCATCCGCGCTGGAGTATGGCTACACCTTC,TRBV18,TRBJ1-2,NA,NA
CASSLDRWNSPLHF,TGTGCCAGCAGCTTAGATCGGTGGAATTCACCCCTCCACTTT,TRBV11-3,TRBJ1-6,NA,NA
CASDLQGNQPQHF,TGTGCCAGTGATCTACAGGGCAATCAGCCCCAGCATTTT,TRBV2,TRBJ1-5,NA,NA
CATSRGGTGTNEQFF,TGTGCCACCAGCAGAGGGGGGACAGGGACCAATGAGCAGTTCTTC,TRBV15,TRBJ2-1,NA,TRBD1
CASSYGEAQETQYF,TGTGCCAGCAGTTACGGGGAGGCCCAAGAGACCCAGTACTTC,TRBV6-5,TRBJ2-5,many,NA
CASSGANRGSASPLHF,TGTGCCAGCAGTGGGGCGAACAGGGGGTCAGCTTCACCCCTCCACTTT,TRBV28,TRBJ1-6,NA,TRBD1
CASSQRTGASTDTQYF,TGTGCCAGCAGCCAGAGGACAGGGGCTAGCACAGATACGCAGTATTTT,TRBV5-6,TRBJ2-3,few,TRBD1
CSVEVQGKNIQYF,TGCAGCGTTGAAGTACAGGGGAAAAACATTCAGTACTTC,TRBV29-1,TRBJ2-4,NA,TRBD1
CASSSLLAGGAVNEQFF,TGCGCCAGCAGCTCCCTGCTAGCGGGGGGGGCCGTCAATGAGCAGTTCTTC,TRBV5-1,TRBJ2-1,NA,TRBD2
CATNTIGGASYGYTF,TGTGCCACCAATACCATTGGAGGGGCTTCCTATGGCTACACCTTC,TRBV6-5,TRBJ1-2,NA,NA
CASSQGFGGLQETQYF,TGCGCCAGCAGCCAAGGGTTCGGCGGGCTCCAAGAGACCCAGTACTTC,TRBV4-3,TRBJ2-5,NA,NA
CASSLGQAVYEQYF,TGTGCCAGCAGCCTCGGACAGGCCGTCTACGAGCAGTACTTC,TRBV6-5,TRBJ2-7,NA,TRBD1
CASSFSENQPQHF,TGTGCCAGCAGTTTTTCGGAGAATCAGCCCCAGCATTTT,TRBV28,TRBJ1-5,NA,NA
CASSPGGRGPYNEQFF,TGTGCCAGCAGTCCCGGAGGGCGGGGTCCCTACAATGAGCAGTTCTTC,TRBV28,TRBJ2-1,NA,NA
CASSQKVWGDGYTF,TGTGCCAGCTCGCAGAAGGTTTGGGGGGATGGCTACACCTTC,TRBV18,TRBJ1-2,NA,NA
CASSGTSGRGNEQYF,TGTGCCAGCAGTGGGACTAGCGGGAGGGGTAACGAGCAGTACTTC,TRBV6-1,TRBJ2-7,NA,TRBD2
CASSLGGRHYEQYF,TGTGCCAGCAGCTTGGGGGGGCGTCATTACGAGCAGTACTTC,TRBV5-6,TRBJ2-7,NA,NA
CASSRDRENTEAFF,TGTGCCAGTAGTAGGGACAGGGAGAACACTGAAGCTTTCTTT,TRBV19,TRBJ1-1,NA,TRBD1
CASRVPGQGSYEQYF,TGTGCCAGCAGGGTGCCGGGACAGGGATCCTACGAGCAGTACTTC,TRBV28,TRBJ2-7,NA,TRBD1
CASSLNPGGATDTQYF,TGTGCCAGCAGCCTTAATCCCGGGGGGGCTACAGATACGCAGTATTTT,TRBV28,TRBJ2-3,NA,TRBD2
CASSLNGNRNTEAFF,TGCGCCAGCAGCTTGAATGGTAATAGGAACACTGAAGCTTTCTTT,TRBV5-1,TRBJ1-1,NA,NA
CASSSLGETEAFF,TGCGCCAGCAGCTCGTTAGGAGAAACTGAAGCTTTCTTT,TRBV5-1,TRBJ1-1,NA,NA
CASSWGGGSGANVLTF,TGTGCCAGCAGCTGGGGGGGTGGCTCTGGGGCCAACGTCCTGACTTTC,TRBV11-2,TRBJ2-6,once,TRBD2
CASSLQVDTEAFF,TGTGCCAGCAGCCTACAGGTAGACACTGAAGCTTTCTTT,TRBV11-3,TRBJ1-1,NA,NA
CASSHGTGRESGNTIYF,TGTGCCAGCAGCCACGGGACAGGGAGGGAATCTGGAAACACCATATATTTT,TRBV11-3,TRBJ1-3,NA,TRBD1
CAWTSGLAGGPGELFF,TGTGCCTGGACCTCGGGACTAGCGGGGGGCCCCGGGGAGCTGTTTTTT,TRBV30,TRBJ2-2,NA,TRBD2
CASRTASGRTYEQYF,TGTGCCAGCAGAACAGCTAGCGGGAGGACCTACGAGCAGTACTTC,TRBV28,TRBJ2-7,NA,TRBD2
CASSAPGKGYEQYF,TGTGCCAGCAGTGCCCCCGGGAAGGGCTACGAGCAGTACTTC,TRBV28,TRBJ2-7,NA,NA
CASAQGGERETQYF,TGTGCCAGCGCCCAAGGTGGAGAAAGGGAGACCCAGTACTTC,TRBV7-2,TRBJ2-5,NA,NA